The clone carrying this TCR beta chain was detected a few times. This record comes from a study of blood T cell repertoires in COVID-19. TCRdb keeps only in-frame clones here, not all; method: immunoSEQ multiplex PCR. The repertoire has approximately 180,000 clones, approximately 85% of them found once; the top ten carry roughly 9.8%. Deletions cut 3 bases from V and 8 bases from J, with 8 bases between. CDR3 length: 11 residues. Germline assignment: CDR1 MDHEN and CDR2 SYDVKM. The sequence came from a human donor with active or convalescent COVID-19. The donor label of this sample is uncertain. This rearrangement joins TRBV28 to TRBJ2-7; D remains unclear. What was sequenced was peripheral blood. The CDR3 nucleotides are TGTGCCAGCAGTTTCAGAGGAAAGCAGTACTTC. Protein sequence: CASSFRGKQYF.